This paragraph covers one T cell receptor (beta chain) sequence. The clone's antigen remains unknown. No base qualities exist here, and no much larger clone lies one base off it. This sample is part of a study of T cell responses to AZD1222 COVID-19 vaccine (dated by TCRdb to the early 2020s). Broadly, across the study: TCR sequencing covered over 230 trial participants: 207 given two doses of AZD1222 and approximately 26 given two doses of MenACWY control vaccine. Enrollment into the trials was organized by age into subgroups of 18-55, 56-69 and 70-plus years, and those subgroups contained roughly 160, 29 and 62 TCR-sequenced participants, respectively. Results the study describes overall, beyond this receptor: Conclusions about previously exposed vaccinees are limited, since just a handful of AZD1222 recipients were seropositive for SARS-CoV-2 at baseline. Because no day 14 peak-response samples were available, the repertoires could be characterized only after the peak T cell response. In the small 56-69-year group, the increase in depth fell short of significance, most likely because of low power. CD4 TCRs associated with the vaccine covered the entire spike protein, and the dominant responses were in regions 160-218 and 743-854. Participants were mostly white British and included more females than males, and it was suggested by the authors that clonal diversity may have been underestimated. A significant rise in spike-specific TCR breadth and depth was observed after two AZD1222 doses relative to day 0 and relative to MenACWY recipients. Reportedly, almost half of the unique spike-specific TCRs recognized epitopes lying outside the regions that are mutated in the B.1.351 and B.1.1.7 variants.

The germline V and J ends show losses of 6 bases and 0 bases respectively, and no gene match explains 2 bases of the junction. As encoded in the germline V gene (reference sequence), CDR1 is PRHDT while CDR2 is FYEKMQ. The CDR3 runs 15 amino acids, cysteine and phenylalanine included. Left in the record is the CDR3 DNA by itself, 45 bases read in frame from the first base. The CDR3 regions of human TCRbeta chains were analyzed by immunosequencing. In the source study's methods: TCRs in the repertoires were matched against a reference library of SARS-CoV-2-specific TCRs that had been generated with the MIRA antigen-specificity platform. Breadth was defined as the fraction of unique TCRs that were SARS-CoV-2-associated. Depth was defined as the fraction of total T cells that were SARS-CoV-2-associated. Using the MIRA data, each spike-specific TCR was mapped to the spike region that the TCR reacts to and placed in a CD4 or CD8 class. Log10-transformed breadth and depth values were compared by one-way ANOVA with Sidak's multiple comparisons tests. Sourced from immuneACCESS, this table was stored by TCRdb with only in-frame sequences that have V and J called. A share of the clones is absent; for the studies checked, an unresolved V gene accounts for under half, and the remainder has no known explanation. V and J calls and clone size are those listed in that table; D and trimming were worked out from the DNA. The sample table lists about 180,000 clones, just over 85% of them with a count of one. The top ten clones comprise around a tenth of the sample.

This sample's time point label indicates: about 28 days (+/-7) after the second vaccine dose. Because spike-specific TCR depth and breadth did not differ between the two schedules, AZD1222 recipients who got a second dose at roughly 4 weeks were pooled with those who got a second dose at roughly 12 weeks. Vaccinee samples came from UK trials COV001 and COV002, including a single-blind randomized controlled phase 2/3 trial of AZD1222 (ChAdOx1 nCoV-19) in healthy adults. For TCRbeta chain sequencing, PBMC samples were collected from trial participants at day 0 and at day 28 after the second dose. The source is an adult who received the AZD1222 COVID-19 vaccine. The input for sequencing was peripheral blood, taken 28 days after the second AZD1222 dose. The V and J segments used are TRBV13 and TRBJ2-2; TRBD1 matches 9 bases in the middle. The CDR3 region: CASRRTGANTGELFF. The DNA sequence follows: TGTGCCAGCAGGAGGACAGGGGCGAACACCGGGGAGCTGTTTTTT.